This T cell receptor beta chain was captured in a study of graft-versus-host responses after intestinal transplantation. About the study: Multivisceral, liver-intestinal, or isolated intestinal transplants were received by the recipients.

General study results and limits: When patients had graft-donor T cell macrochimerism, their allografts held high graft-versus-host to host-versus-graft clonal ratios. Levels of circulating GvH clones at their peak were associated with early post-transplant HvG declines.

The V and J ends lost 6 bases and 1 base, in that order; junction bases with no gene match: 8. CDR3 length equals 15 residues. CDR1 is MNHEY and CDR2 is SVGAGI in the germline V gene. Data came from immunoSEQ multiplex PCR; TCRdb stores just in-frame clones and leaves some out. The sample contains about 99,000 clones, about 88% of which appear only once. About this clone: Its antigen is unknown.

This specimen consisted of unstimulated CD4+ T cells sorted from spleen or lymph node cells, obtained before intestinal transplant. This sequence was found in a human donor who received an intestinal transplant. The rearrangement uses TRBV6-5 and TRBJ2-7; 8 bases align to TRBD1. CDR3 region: CASRKRQGLSYEQYF. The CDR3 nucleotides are TGTGCCAGCAGGAAAAGACAGGGGTTGTCCTACGAGCAGTACTTC.